A single sample gave rise to the 5 T cell receptor beta chains below, sequenced in a study of graft-versus-host responses after intestinal transplantation. The table came from immunoSEQ multiplex PCR; TCRdb's copy has only in-frame clones and leaves some out. The sample lists about 100,000 clones, about 93% seen once, with around 5.8% in the top ten. These TCRs are of unknown antigen specificity. The sample in question was unstimulated CD8+ T cells sorted from spleen or lymph node cells, obtained before intestinal transplant. These receptors originate from a human donor who received an intestinal transplant.

V and J are TRBV9 and TRBJ2-3; D is uncertain. CDR1 is SGDLS and CDR2 is YYNGEE in the germline V gene. V lost 0 bases and J 3 bases, leaving 8 bases between the germline ends. The CDR3 consists of 14 residues. CDR3 DNA sequence: TGTGCCAGCAGCGTAGACGGTATGACAGATACGCAGTATTTT. Residues: CASSVDGMTDTQYF. Combining the CDR3 with reference TRBV9 and TRBJ2-3 gives the whole variable domain DSGVTQTPKHLITATGQRVTLRCSPRSGDLSVYWYQQSLDQGLQFLIQYYNGEERAKGNILERFSAQQFPDLHSELNLSSLELGDSALYFCASSVDGMTDTQYFGPGTRLTVL.

The genes are TRBV6-5 and TRBJ2-7; perhaps D is TRBD1 or TRBD2 (5 bases each). Germline V gene sequence: CDR1 MNHEY, CDR2 SVGAGI. The CDR3 extends over 14 amino acids. The germline V and J ends were trimmed by 6 bases and 7 bases, with 19 bases remaining between them. The CDR3 DNA reads as TGTGCCAGCAGCTACACCGGGACCTCTGGGGAGCAGTACTTC. Translated, it gives CASSYTGTSGEQYF.

V gene TRBV15 combines with J gene TRBJ2-2; the match to TRBD1 covers 10 bases. This CDR3 region has 15 residues. Germline loops: CDR1 LNHNV, CDR2 YYDKDF (reference sequence). The V segment lost 3 bases and the J segment 4 bases; nucleotides outside the gene matches: 2. The CDR3 coding sequence is TGTGCCACCAGCAGGGACAGGGGGGCCACCGGGGAGCTGTTTTTT. Its translation is CATSRDRGATGELFF.

The DNA for the CDR3 is TGTGCCAGCAGCCCGAGCACAGGGCGAGTTACTGAAGCTTTCTTT. Protein: CASSPSTGRVTEAFF. The chain joins TRBV27 to TRBJ1-1; possibly TRBD1 for D (6 bases). Trimming removed 6 bases from V and 5 bases from J, with 19 bases in between. Germline V gene data show CDR1 as MNHEY and CDR2 as SMNVEV (reference sequence). The CDR3 is 15 residues long.

J is TRBJ1-2 and V is TRBV6-5, with a possible D match to TRBD1 (5 bases). Germline V gene sequence: CDR1 MNHEY, CDR2 SVGAGI. The CDR3 has 15 residues. The ends were cut back, 4 bases at V and 6 bases at J, with 18 bases in the middle. CDR3 region: CASSSDNTILNGYTF. Written as DNA, the CDR3 is TGTGCCAGCAGTTCGGACAACACAATACTAAATGGCTACACCTTC.